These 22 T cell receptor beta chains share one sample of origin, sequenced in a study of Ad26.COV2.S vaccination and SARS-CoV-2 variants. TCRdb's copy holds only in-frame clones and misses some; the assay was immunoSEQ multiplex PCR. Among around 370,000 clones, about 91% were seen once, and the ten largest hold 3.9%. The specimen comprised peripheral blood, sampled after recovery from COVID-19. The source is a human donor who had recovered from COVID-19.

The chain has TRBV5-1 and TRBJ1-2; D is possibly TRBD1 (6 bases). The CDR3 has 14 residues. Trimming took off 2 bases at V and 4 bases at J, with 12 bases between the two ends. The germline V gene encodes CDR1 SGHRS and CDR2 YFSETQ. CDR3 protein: CASSFEGGGYGYTF. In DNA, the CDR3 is TGCGCCAGCAGCTTTGAGGGAGGGGGCTATGGCTACACCTTC.

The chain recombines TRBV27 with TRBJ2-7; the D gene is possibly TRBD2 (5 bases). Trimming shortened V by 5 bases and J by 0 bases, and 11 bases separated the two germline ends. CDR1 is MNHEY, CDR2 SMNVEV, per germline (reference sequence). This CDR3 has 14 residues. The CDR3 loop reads CASSTAGISYEQYF. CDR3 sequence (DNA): TGTGCCAGCAGTACCGCCGGGATCTCCTACGAGCAGTACTTC.

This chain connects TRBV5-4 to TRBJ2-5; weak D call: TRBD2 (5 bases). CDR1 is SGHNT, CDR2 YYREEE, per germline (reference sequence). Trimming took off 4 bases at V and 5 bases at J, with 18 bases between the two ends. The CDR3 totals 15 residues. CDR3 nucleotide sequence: TGTGCCAGCAGCCCGACGCCACTAGAGCTTGAGACCCAGTACTTC. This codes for CASSPTPLELETQYF.

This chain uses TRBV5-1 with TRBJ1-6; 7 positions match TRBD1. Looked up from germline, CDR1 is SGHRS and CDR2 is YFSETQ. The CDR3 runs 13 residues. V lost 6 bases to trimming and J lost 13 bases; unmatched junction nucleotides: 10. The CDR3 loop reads CASIKTGVHPLHF. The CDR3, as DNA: TGCGCCAGCATTAAAACAGGGGTTCATCCCCTCCACTTT.

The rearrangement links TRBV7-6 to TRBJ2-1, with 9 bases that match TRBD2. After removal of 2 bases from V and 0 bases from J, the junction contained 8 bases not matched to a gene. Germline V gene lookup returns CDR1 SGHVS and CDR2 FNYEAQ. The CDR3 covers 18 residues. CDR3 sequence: CASSLWVAGATSYNEQFF. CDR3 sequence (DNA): TGTGCCAGCAGCTTATGGGTAGCGGGGGCCACCTCCTACAATGAGCAGTTCTTC.

In DNA, the CDR3 is TGCGCCAGCAGCAGGGACATGAACACTGAAGCTTTCTTT. Amino acids: CASSRDMNTEAFF. J is TRBJ1-1 and V is TRBV5-1, with D tentatively TRBD1 (6 bases). The CDR3 length is 13 residues. Germline V gives CDR1 SGHRS, CDR2 YFSETQ. The V gene lost 4 bases and the J gene lost 0 bases, with 7 bases spanning the gap.

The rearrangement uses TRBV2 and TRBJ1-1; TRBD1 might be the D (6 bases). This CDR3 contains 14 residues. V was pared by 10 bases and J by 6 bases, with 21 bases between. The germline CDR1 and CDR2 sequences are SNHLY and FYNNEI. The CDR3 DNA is TGTGCCAACCAGCTGACCGGGGGGCGGCCTGAAGCTTTCTTT. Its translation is CANQLTGGRPEAFF.

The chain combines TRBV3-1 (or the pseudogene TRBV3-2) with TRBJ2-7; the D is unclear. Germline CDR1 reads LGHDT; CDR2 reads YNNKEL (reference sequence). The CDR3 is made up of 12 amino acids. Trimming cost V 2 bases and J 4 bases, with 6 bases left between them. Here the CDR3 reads CASSQSGYEQYF. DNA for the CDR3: TGTGCCAGCAGCCAAAGTGGTTACGAGCAGTACTTC.

The CDR3 spells CASGQGYYGYTF. CDR3 nucleotide sequence: TGTGCCAGCGGACAGGGGTACTATGGCTACACCTTC. The chain combines TRBV3-1 (or the pseudogene TRBV3-2) with TRBJ1-2, with TRBD1 matching over 9 bases. Trimming cost V 8 bases and J 3 bases; bases outside gene matches: 1. This CDR3 is 12 amino acids long. CDR1 and CDR2 (germline): LGHDT, YNNKEL (reference sequence).

The CDR3 DNA follows: TGTGCCAGCACCCCGGGAGGGGCGCCCTCCTACGAGCAGTACTTC. Translating it yields CASTPGGAPSYEQYF. The chain employs TRBV6-2 or TRBV6-3 and TRBJ2-7, with 8 bases fitting TRBD2. Germline V gene sequence: CDR1 MNHEY, CDR2 SVGEGT. J was trimmed by 0 bases and V by 7 bases; bases with no gene match: 8. This CDR3 spans 15 amino acids.

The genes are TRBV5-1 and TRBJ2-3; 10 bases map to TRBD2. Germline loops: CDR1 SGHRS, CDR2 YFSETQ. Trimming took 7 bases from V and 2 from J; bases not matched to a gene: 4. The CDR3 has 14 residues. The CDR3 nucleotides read TGCGCCAGCGGACTAGCGGCTAACACAGATACGCAGTATTTT. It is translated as CASGLAANTDTQYF.

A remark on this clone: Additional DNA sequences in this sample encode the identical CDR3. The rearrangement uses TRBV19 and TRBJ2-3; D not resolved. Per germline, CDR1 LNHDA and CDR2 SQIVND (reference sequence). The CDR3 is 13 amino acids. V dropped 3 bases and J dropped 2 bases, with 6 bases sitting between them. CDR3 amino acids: CASSIRPTDTQYF. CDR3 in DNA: TGTGCCAGTAGTATCAGGCCCACAGATACGCAGTATTTT.

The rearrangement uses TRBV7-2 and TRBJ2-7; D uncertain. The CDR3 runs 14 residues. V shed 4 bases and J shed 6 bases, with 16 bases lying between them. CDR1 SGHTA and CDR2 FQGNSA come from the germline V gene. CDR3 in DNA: TGTGCCAGCAGCTCCGTTGGTAGTGAAGTCGAGCAGTACTTC. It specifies CASSSVGSEVEQYF.

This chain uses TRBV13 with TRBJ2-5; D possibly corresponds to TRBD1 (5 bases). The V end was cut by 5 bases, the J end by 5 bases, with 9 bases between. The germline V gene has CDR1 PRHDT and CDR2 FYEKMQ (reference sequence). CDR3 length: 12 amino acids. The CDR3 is CASSRGLETQYF. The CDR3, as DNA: TGTGCCAGCAGCAGGGGCCTGGAGACCCAGTACTTC.

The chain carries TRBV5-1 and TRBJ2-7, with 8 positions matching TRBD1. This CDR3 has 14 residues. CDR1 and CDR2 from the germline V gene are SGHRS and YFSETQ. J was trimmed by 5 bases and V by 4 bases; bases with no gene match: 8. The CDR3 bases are TGCGCCAGCAGCCGAGACAGGGGAGGCCACGAGCAGTACTTC. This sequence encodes CASSRDRGGHEQYF.

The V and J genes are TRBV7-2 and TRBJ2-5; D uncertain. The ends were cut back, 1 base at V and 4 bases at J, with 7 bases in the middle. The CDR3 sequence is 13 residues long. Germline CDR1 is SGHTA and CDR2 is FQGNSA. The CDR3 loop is CASSLVGLETQYF. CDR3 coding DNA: TGTGCCAGCAGCTTAGTAGGGCTAGAGACCCAGTACTTC.

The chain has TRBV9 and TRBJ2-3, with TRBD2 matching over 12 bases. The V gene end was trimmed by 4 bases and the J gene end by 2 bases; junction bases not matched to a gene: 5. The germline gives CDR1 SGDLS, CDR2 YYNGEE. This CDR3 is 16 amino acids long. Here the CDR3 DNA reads TGTGCCAGCAGCCCTCGACTAGCGGGGGCCACAGATACGCAGTATTTT. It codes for CASSPRLAGATDTQYF.

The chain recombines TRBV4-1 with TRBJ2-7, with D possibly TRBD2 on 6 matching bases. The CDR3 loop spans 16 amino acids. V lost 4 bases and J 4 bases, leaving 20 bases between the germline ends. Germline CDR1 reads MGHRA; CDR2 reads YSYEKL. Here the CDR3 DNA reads TGCGCCAGCAGCCCGACCCCTAGCGCGGCCTCGTACGAGCAGTACTTC. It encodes CASSPTPSAASYEQYF.

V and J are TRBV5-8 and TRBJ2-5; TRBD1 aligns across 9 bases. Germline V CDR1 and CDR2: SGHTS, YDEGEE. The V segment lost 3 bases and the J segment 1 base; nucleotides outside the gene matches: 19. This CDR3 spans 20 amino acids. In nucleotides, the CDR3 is TGTGCCAGCAGCTCCAGAGGGGACAGGGAATCTGTTGGGATCCAAGAGACCCAGTACTTC. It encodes CASSSRGDRESVGIQETQYF.

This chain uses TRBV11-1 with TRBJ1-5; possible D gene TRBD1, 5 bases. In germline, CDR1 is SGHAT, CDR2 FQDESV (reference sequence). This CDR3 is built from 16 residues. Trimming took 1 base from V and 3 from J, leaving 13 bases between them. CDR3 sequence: CASSLGTPGLNQPQHF. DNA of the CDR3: TGTGCCAGCAGCTTAGGGACACCCGGTCTCAATCAGCCCCAGCATTTT.

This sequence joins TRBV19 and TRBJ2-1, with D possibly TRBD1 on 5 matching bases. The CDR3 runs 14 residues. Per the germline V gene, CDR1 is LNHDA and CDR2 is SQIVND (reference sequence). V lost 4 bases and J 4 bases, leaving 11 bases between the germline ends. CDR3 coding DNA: TGTGCCAGTAGTAGCCAGGGCCAGTACAATGAGCAGTTCTTC. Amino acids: CASSSQGQYNEQFF.

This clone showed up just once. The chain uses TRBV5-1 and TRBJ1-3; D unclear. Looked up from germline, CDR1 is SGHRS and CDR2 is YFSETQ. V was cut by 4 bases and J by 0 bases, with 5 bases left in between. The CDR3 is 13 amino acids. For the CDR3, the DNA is TGCGCCAGCAGCCCGAGCTCTGGAAACACCATATATTTT. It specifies CASSPSSGNTIYF.